These T cell receptor beta chains were read from a single sample in a study of T cell responses to AZD1222 COVID-19 vaccine. TCRdb keeps only in-frame clones here, not all; method: immunoSEQ multiplex PCR. Of approximately 150,000 clones in the sample, roughly nine tenths were seen once. Source: peripheral blood, taken 28 days after the second AZD1222 dose. The receptors shown here come from an adult who received the AZD1222 COVID-19 vaccine. The CDR3 runs from the conserved cysteine through the conserved F or W. The D gene is left open where the match is weak. Size is stated for part of the rows, as once, few or many counts, or as a class when the clone is expanded.

D,V,size,J,DNA,CDR3
TRBD1,TRBV28,.,TRBJ2-3,TGTGCCGTCAACGCAGGGGGAATGGCGGATACGCAGTATTTT,CAVNAGGMADTQYF
TRBD1,TRBV5-4,.,TRBJ2-5,TGTGCCAGCAGCTTTGGGACAGTAGAGACCCAGTACTTC,CASSFGTVETQYF
.,TRBV11-2,.,TRBJ1-1,TGTGCCAGCAGCCCCACCCCTGGTGTTGGGGATTTCTTT,CASSPTPGVGDFF
TRBD1,TRBV7-2,.,TRBJ1-6,TGTGCCAGCACGAACCGACAGGGGGCTTGGTCACCCCTCCACTTT,CASTNRQGAWSPLHF
.,TRBV27,.,TRBJ2-2,TGTGCCAGCAGTAGGGTGGGAGCGGGTACCGGGGAGCTGTTTTTT,CASSRVGAGTGELFF
.,TRBV10-2,.,TRBJ1-3,TGCGCCAGCAGTGAGTCTTTGGGTATGGACACCATATATTTT,CASSESLGMDTIYF
.,TRBV19,.,TRBJ2-1,TGTGCCACCTCTTCAGGGGTAGCCCCAAATGAGCCGTTCTTC,CATSSGVAPNEPFF
TRBD1,TRBV19,.,TRBJ2-7,TGTGCCAGTAGTAATCCGACAGGGGGCTCCTACGAGCAGTACTTC,CASSNPTGGSYEQYF
.,TRBV7-2,.,TRBJ1-6,TGTGCCAGCAGCCCCCGTTCAGGGACAACACCCCTCCACTTT,CASSPRSGTTPLHF
TRBD1,TRBV7-9,.,TRBJ1-1,TGTGCCAGCAGCCCAGGACTGGGACAGAAAGAAGCTTTCTTT,CASSPGLGQKEAFF
.,TRBV10-1,.,TRBJ2-6,TGCGCCACCGACAGGACGTCCTCTGGGGCCAACGTCCTGACTTTC,CATDRTSSGANVLTF
.,TRBV2,few,TRBJ2-7,TGTGCCAGCGTAGGTGACGGCGACGAGCAGTACTTC,CASVGDGDEQYF
.,TRBV2,.,TRBJ1-3,TGTGCCAGCAGTGAAGAGGGGACGGCCCTCTCTGGAAACACCATATATTTT,CASSEEGTALSGNTIYF
.,TRBV4-3,.,TRBJ1-1,TGCGCCAGCAGCCAAGATTGGGGTTGGGGCGCTGAAGCTTTCTTT,CASSQDWGWGAEAFF
TRBD1,TRBV5-1,.,TRBJ1-4,TGCGCCAGCAGCTCCGTGGGACAGGGGGATGAAAAACTGTTTTTT,CASSSVGQGDEKLFF
.,TRBV13,.,TRBJ1-3,TGTGCCAGCAGCTCCCGGGGTCGTGGTGGAAACACCATATATTTT,CASSSRGRGGNTIYF
.,TRBV5-4,.,TRBJ1-1,TGTGCCAGCAGCTTGGAGGTGGTTACGAACACTGAAGCTTTCTTT,CASSLEVVTNTEAFF
.,TRBV5-1,.,TRBJ1-4,TGCGCCAGCAGCAGAAGTGGCGCAATGGCTAATGAAAAACTGTTTTTT,CASSRSGAMANEKLFF
TRBD1,TRBV7-3,.,TRBJ1-5,TGTGCCAGCAGCCTGACAGGGGGACAGCCCCAGCATTTT,CASSLTGGQPQHF
TRBD1,TRBV5-5,.,TRBJ1-1,TGTGCCAGCAGCGATGAGACAGGGATACTCGGAACCACTGAAGCTTTCTTT,CASSDETGILGTTEAFF
TRBD2,TRBV28,.,TRBJ2-7,TGTGCCAGCAGTTATGGCGGGAGCTCCTACGAGCAGTACTTC,CASSYGGSSYEQYF
TRBD1,TRBV6-5,.,TRBJ1-2,TGTGCCAGCAGACGGACAGGGGGTGCTGGCTACACCTTC,CASRRTGGAGYTF
TRBD1,TRBV2,.,TRBJ1-5,TGTGCCAGCAGTCCCTGGACAGGTAGCAATCAGCCCCAGCATTTT,CASSPWTGSNQPQHF
.,TRBV6-4,.,TRBJ2-5,TGTGCCAGCAGTGCTAGGGATGGAGAGACCCAGTACTTC,CASSARDGETQYF
.,TRBV27,.,TRBJ2-5,TGTGCCAGCAGTCCCCTAGGAAGCCAAGAGACCCAGTACTTC,CASSPLGSQETQYF
TRBD2,TRBV28,.,TRBJ2-1,TGTGCCAGCAGTTTAGGGGTAGCGGGAGGAGCGGAAAGAAAATACAATGAGCAGTTCTTC,CASSLGVAGGAERKYNEQFF
.,TRBV2,.,TRBJ1-2,TGTGCCAGCAGGACGGCCATCTATGGCTACACCTTC,CASRTAIYGYTF
.,TRBV7-8,.,TRBJ2-5,TGTGCCAGCAGCTGGGGGAGGGAGACCCAGTACTTC,CASSWGRETQYF
.,TRBV7-3,.,TRBJ2-3,TGTGCCAGCAGCTTACGCCCTCGCACAGATACGCAGTATTTT,CASSLRPRTDTQYF
.,TRBV19,.,TRBJ2-1,TGTGCCAGAGAAGACTGTTCCACTGGCAGCTCCTACAATGAGCAGTTCTTC,CAREDCSTGSSYNEQFF
.,TRBV18,.,TRBJ1-3,TGTGCCAGCTCACTTTCCCTTCGAGGAGGGTCTGGAAACACCATATATTTT,CASSLSLRGGSGNTIYF
.,TRBV5-1,.,TRBJ1-2,TGCGCCAGCAGCTTGACGGGCTTTAACTATGGCTACACCTTC,CASSLTGFNYGYTF
.,TRBV28,once,TRBJ1-6,TGTGCCAGCAAAACATATAATTCACCCCTCCACTTT,CASKTYNSPLHF
TRBD1,TRBV27,.,TRBJ1-2,TGTGCCAGCAGTTCCCCAGGGGGCTATGGCTACACCTTC,CASSSPGGYGYTF
.,TRBV7-2,.,TRBJ1-5,TGTGCCAGCAGCTTAGAATCGGTCTCACTTAATCAGCCCCAGCATTTT,CASSLESVSLNQPQHF
TRBD1,TRBV7-3,.,TRBJ1-6,TGTGCCAGCAGCTTGGGACAGGTGAATTCACCCCTCCACTTT,CASSLGQVNSPLHF
.,TRBV5-1,.,TRBJ2-1,TGCGCCAGCAGCTTGGGAGGGGGGCCCTACAATGAGCAGTTCTTC,CASSLGGGPYNEQFF
.,TRBV9,.,TRBJ1-2,TGTGCCAGCAGCCCTTCGTGGAGTACCTATGGCTACACCTTC,CASSPSWSTYGYTF
.,TRBV18,.,TRBJ2-5,TGTGCCAGCCGTCCCCCGGGGTTGGAGACCCAGTACTTC,CASRPPGLETQYF
.,TRBV4-3,.,TRBJ2-1,TGCGCCAGCAGCCACCTAACTCGGGGCAATGAGCAGTTCTTC,CASSHLTRGNEQFF
.,TRBV10-3,.,TRBJ1-2,TGTGCCATCAGTGAGTCGGGGGGGACGGACCGTGGCTACACCTTC,CAISESGGTDRGYTF
.,TRBV5-5,.,TRBJ1-2,TGTGCCAGCAGCCCCGGTGGGACAAGCGGTGGCTACACCTTC,CASSPGGTSGGYTF
.,TRBV29-1,.,TRBJ1-2,TGCAGCGTCAGCCAGTTTGAGGGTAGCTATGGCTACACCTTC,CSVSQFEGSYGYTF
.,TRBV28,.,TRBJ1-1,TGTGCCAGCGGGGGGCCTAAGGTCTTGAACACTGAAGCTTTCTTT,CASGGPKVLNTEAFF
.,TRBV27,.,TRBJ1-1,TGTGCCAGCAGTTTGGAGACACCAAGCATGAACACTGAAGCTTTCTTT,CASSLETPSMNTEAFF
.,TRBV4-1,.,TRBJ1-3,TGCGCCAGCAGCCAAGCCGAGAGCTCTGGAAACACCATATATTTT,CASSQAESSGNTIYF
TRBD2,TRBV6-4,.,TRBJ2-3,TGTGCCAGCAGTGAATTAGCGGGAGAGGAAGATACGCAGTATTTT,CASSELAGEEDTQYF
.,TRBV13,few,TRBJ1-2,TGTGCCAGCAGCAAAACACCTAGGCATGGCTACACCTTC,CASSKTPRHGYTF
.,TRBV4-3,.,TRBJ2-1,TGCGCCAGCAGCCAAGATCCGGGACGTAACAATGAGCAGTTCTTC,CASSQDPGRNNEQFF
.,TRBV5-1,.,TRBJ1-4,TGCGCCAGCAGCTTGAGGGGGAATAATGAAAAACTGTTTTTT,CASSLRGNNEKLFF
.,TRBV2,.,TRBJ1-1,TGTGCCAGCAGTGCCCATGGAGCAACTAAAGGGAACACTGAAGCTTTCTTT,CASSAHGATKGNTEAFF
.,TRBV10-1,.,TRBJ1-3,TGCGCCAGCAGTGACGAGGACAGAAGTTCTTCAAACTCTGGAAACACCATATATTTT,CASSDEDRSSSNSGNTIYF